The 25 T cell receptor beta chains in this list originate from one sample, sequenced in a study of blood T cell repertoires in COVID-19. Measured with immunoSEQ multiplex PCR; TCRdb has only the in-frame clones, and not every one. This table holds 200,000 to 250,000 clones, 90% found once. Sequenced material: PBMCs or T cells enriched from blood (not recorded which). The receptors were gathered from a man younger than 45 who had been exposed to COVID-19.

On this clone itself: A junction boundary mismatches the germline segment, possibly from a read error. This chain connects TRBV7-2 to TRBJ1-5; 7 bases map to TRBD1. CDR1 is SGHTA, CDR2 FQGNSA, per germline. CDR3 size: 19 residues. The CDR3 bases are TGTGCTAGCAGCTTATTGAAGTGGGAGACAGGGTCTGCCAATCAGCCCCAGCATTTT. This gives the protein CASSLLKWETGSANQPQHF.

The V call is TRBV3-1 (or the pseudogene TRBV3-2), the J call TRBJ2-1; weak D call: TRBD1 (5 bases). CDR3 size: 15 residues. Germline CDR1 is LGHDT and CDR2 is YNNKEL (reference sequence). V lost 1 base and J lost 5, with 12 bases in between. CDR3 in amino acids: CASSQGRAYDNEQFF. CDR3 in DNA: TGTGCCAGCAGCCAAGGCAGGGCGTATGACAATGAGCAGTTCTTC.

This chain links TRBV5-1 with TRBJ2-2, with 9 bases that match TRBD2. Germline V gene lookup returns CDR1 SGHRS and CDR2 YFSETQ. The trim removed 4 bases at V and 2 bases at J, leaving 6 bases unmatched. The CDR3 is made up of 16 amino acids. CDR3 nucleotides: TGCGCCAGCAGCCCTAGCGGGACTCCAAACACCGGGGAGCTGTTTTTT. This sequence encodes CASSPSGTPNTGELFF.

The CDR3 region is CASSEVLPSGEQYF. CDR3 DNA: TGTGCCAGCAGTGAAGTGCTGCCCTCGGGAGAGCAGTACTTC. The V call is TRBV6-1, the J call TRBJ2-7, with a possible D match to TRBD2 (5 bases). The CDR3 covers 14 residues. Trimming stripped 1 base from V and 7 bases from J, with 14 bases between. CDR1 MNHNS and CDR2 SASEGT come from the germline V gene.

In DNA, the CDR3 is TGTGCCAGCAGCTCCCAAGGACTAGCGGGGGGCAATGAGCAGTTCTTC. It is translated as CASSSQGLAGGNEQFF. V gene TRBV11-3 combines with J gene TRBJ2-1; 14 positions match TRBD2. Germline V gene lookup returns CDR1 SGHNT and CDR2 YENEEA. This CDR3 is built from 16 residues. V trimming: 4 bases; J trimming: 6 bases; junction bases outside the gene matches: 5.

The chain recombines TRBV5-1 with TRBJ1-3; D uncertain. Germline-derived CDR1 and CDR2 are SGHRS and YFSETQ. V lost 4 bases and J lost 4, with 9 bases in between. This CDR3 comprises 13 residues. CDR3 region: CASSPTRGNTIYF. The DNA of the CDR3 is TGCGCCAGCAGCCCCACTCGGGGAAACACCATATATTTT.

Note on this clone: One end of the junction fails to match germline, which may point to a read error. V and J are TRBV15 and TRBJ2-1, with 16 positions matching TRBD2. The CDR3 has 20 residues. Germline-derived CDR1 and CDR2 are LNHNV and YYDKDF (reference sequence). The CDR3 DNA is TGTGCCACCAGCAGGGCCCTTAGGGGGACTAGCGGGGGGGCTTCAGGCGAGCGGTTCTTC. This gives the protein CATSRALRGTSGGASGERFF. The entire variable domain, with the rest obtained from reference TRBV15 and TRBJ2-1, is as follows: DAMVIQNPRYQVTQFGKPVTLSCSQTLNHNVMYWYQQKSSQAPKLLFHYYDKDFNNEADTPDNFQSRRPNTSFCFLDIRSPGLGDTAMYLCATSRALRGTSGGASGERFFGPGTRLTVL.

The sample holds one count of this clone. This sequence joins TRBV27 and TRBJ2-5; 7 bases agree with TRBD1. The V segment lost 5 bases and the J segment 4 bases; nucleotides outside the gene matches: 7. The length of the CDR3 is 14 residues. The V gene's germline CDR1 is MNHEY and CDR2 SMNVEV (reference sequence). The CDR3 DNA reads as TGTGCCAGCAGTAGGGACAGTGCCGGAGAGACCCAGTACTTC. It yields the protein CASSRDSAGETQYF.

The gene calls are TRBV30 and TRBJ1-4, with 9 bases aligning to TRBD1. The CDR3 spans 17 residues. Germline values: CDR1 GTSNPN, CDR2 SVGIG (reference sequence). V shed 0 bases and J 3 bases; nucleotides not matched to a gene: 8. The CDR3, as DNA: TGTGCCTGGAGTGTGATTTACAGGGGGCGCGCTAATGAAAAACTGTTTTTT. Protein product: CAWSVIYRGRANEKLFF.

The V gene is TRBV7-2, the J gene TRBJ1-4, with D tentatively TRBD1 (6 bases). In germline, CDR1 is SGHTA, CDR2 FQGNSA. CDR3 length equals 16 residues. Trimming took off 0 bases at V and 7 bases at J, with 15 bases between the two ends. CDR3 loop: CASSLAMWGLGEKLFF. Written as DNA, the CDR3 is TGTGCCAGCAGCTTAGCGATGTGGGGGCTGGGTGAAAAACTGTTTTTT.

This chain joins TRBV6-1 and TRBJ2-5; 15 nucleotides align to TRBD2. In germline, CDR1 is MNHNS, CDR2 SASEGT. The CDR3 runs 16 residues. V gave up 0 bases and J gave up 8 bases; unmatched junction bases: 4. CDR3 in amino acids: CASSEAWGLAGGTQYF. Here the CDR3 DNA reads TGTGCCAGCAGTGAAGCATGGGGACTAGCGGGGGGAACCCAGTACTTC.

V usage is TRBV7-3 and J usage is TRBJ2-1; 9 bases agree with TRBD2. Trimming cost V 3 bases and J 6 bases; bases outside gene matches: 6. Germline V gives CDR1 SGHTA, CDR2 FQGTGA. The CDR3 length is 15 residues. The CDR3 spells CASSFLAGLFNEQFF. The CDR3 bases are TGTGCCAGCAGCTTTCTAGCGGGGCTTTTCAATGAGCAGTTCTTC.

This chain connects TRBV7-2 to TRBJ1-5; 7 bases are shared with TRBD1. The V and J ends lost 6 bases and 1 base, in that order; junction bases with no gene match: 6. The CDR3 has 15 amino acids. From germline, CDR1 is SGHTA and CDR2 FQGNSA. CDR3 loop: CASRRDSSSNQPQHF. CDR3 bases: TGTGCCAGCAGGCGGGACAGTTCGAGCAATCAGCCCCAGCATTTT.

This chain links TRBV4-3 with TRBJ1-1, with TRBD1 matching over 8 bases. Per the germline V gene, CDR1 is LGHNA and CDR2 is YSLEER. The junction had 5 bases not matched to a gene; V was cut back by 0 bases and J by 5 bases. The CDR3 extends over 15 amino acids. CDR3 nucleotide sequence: TGCGCCAGCAGCCAAGATGGACAGGGTAGGACTGAAGCTTTCTTT. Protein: CASSQDGQGRTEAFF.

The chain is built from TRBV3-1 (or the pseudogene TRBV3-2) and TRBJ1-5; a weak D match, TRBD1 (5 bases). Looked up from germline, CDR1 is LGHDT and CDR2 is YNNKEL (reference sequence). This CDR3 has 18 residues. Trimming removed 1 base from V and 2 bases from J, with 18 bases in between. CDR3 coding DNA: TGTGCCAGCAGCCAAGGAAAACGTGGGGCGACGCGCAATCAGCCCCAGCATTTT. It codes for CASSQGKRGATRNQPQHF.

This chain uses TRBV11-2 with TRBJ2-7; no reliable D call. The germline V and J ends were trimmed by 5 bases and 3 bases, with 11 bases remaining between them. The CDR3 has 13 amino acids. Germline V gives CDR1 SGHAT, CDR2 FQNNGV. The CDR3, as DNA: TGTGCCAGCAGCCACGGAGCTAGCTACGAGCAGTACTTC. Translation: CASSHGASYEQYF.

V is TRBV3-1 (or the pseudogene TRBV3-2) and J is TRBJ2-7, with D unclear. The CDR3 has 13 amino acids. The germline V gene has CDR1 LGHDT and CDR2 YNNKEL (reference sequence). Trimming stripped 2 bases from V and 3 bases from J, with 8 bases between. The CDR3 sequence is CASSQQVSYEQYF. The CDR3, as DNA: TGTGCCAGCAGCCAACAGGTCAGCTACGAGCAGTACTTC.

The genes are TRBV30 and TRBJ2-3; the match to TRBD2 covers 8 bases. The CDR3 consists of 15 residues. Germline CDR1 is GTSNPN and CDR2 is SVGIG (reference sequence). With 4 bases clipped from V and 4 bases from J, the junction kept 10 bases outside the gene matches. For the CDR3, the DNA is TGTGCCTGGAACGGTGTTCGGGGGGGGGCAGATACGCAGTATTTT. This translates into CAWNGVRGGADTQYF.

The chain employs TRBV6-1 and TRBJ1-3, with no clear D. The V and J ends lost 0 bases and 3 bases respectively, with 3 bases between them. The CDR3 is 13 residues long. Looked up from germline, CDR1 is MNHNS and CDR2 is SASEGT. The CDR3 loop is CASSEARGNTIYF. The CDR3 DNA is TGTGCCAGCAGTGAAGCTCGTGGAAACACCATATATTTT.

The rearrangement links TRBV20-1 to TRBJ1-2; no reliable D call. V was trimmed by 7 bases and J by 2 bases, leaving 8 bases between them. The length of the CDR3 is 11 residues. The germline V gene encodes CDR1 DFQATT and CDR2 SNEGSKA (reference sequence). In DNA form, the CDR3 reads TGCAGTGGGGAGGGAAACTATGGCTACACCTTC. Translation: CSGEGNYGYTF.

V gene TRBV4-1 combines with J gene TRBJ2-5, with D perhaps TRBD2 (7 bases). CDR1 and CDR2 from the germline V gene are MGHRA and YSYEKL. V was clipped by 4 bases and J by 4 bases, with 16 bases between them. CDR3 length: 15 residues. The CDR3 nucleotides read TGCGCCAGCAGCCGGGGGCAGGGACTATTAGAGACCCAGTACTTC. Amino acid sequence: CASSRGQGLLETQYF.

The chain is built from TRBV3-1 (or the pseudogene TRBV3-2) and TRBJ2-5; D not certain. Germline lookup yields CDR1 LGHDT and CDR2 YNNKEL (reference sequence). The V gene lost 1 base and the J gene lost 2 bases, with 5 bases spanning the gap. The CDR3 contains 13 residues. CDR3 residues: CASSQGQQETQYF. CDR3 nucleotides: TGTGCCAGCAGCCAAGGGCAGCAAGAGACCCAGTACTTC.

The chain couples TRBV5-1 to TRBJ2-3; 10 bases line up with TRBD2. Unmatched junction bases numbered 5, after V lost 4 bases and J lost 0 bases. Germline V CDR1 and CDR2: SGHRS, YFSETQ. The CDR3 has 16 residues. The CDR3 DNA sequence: TGCGCCAGCAGCATACAACTAGCGGGGAGCACAGATACGCAGTATTTT. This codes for CASSIQLAGSTDTQYF.

The CDR3: CASSLEWGGTDLFF. The CDR3 region has the DNA TGTGCCAGCAGCTTGGAGTGGGGTGGGACAGACTTGTTCTTC. The chain has TRBV5-6 and TRBJ2-1; 7 nucleotides agree with TRBD1. J gave up 15 bases and V 0 bases, and 12 bases lay outside the gene matches. CDR3 length: 14 amino acids. Germline values: CDR1 SGHDT, CDR2 YYEEEE.

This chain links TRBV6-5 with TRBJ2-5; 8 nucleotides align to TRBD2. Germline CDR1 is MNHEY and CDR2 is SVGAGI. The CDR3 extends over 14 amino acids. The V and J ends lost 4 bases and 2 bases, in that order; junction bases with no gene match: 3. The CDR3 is CASSSRGGQETQYF. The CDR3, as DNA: TGTGCCAGCAGTTCCCGGGGGGGGCAAGAGACCCAGTACTTC.